The present T cell receptor beta chain was sequenced within a study of blood T cell repertoires in COVID-19. Study summary: Sample material is recorded as cDNA or gDNA derived from T cells, B-cell-depleted T cells, or PBMCs.

CDR3 length equals 13 residues. Per the germline V gene, CDR1 is LGHDT and CDR2 is YNNKEL (reference sequence). The V end was cut by 0 bases, the J end by 10 bases, with 10 bases between. Produced via immunoSEQ multiplex PCR; TCRdb's table is partial and in-frame only. The sample carries roughly 18,000 clones, nearly 90% recorded once. Material for sequencing was peripheral blood. The sequence was collected from a man aged 40-49 years with active COVID-19. The rearrangement joins TRBV3-1 (or the pseudogene TRBV3-2) to TRBJ2-1; D is possibly TRBD2 (5 bases). CDR3 coding DNA: TGTGCCAGCAGCCAAGATTTGGTAGCGGAGCAGTTCTTC. This translates into CASSQDLVAEQFF.